Following are 32 T cell receptor beta chains from one sample sequenced in a study of T-cell reconstitution after alpha-beta-depleted transplantation in children. Library preparation (for TCRbeta) was performed with unique molecular identifiers. MiXCR was run by TCRdb on the PCR reads, yielding one entry per CDR3 protein. The sample includes about 640,000 distinct CDR3 sequences, 15% to 20% of them seen just once. Sequenced here: PBMCs from the stem cell graft donor, sampled from the stem cell graft. These receptor sequences come from a human donor who donated a stem cell graft to a child with acute myeloid leukemia.

This clonotype occurred many times. J is TRBJ2-1 and V is TRBV5-6, with unresolved D. V shed 2 bases and J shed 0 bases, with 6 bases lying between them. CDR1 and CDR2 (germline): SGHDT, YYEEEE. This CDR3 region has 14 residues. CDR3 sequence reads: CASSLGFSYNEQFF. DNA for the CDR3: TGTGCCAGCAGCTTAGGATTCTCCTACAATGAGCAGTTCTTC.

There are many counts of this clonotype. The junction shows a germline mismatch at one end, possibly a read error. The chain employs TRBV7-2 and TRBJ2-5, with no clear D. Germline V CDR1 and CDR2: SGHTA, FQGNSA. CDR3 length equals 14 residues. CDR3 sequence reads: CAIASLDGEESQYF. In nucleotides, the CDR3 is TGTGCCATCGCCAGCCTGGACGGTGAAGAGAGCCAGTACTTC.

Only a few counts were recorded for this clonotype. The chain uses TRBV20-1 and TRBJ2-5; D not certain. This CDR3 contains 15 residues. Germline V gene lookup returns CDR1 DFQATT and CDR2 SNEGSKA (reference sequence). The V end lost 0 bases, the J end lost 4 bases, and 15 bases lay between the germline ends. Here the CDR3 DNA reads TGCAGTGCTAGAGAAAGTTTACAGTTCGGAGAGACCCAGTACTTC. The encoded protein is CSARESLQFGETQYF.

This clonotype has more than one count but fewer than ten. V is TRBV10-3 and J is TRBJ2-1, with 15 bases fitting TRBD2. V dropped 10 bases and J dropped 6; count of bases not matched to a gene: 7. Per germline, CDR1 ENHRY and CDR2 SYGVKD. The CDR3 covers 15 residues. CDR3 region: CASDGTSGGFNEQFF. The CDR3, as DNA: TGTGCCAGCGACGGGACTAGCGGGGGGTTCAATGAGCAGTTCTTC.

This chain joins TRBV7-9 and TRBJ2-1; 9 positions match TRBD1. V was clipped by 4 bases and J by 12 bases; unmatched bases: 4. The germline V gene has CDR1 SEHNR and CDR2 FQNEAQ (reference sequence). The CDR3 sequence is 12 residues long. This chain's CDR3 is CASSSLDRGQFF. CDR3 in DNA: TGTGCCAGCAGCTCCCTGGACAGGGGGCAGTTCTTC.

This clonotype was observed a handful of times. This chain links TRBV30 with TRBJ2-7, with 7 bases aligning to TRBD2. This CDR3 has 11 amino acids. The V gene's germline CDR1 is GTSNPN and CDR2 SVGIG (reference sequence). V trimming: 4 bases; J trimming: 7 bases; junction bases outside the gene matches: 4. This chain's CDR3 is CAWNDGGEQYF. The CDR3, as DNA: TGTGCCTGGAATGACGGGGGGGAGCAGTACTTC.

This chain uses TRBV14 with TRBJ2-1; D is unresolved. Trimming stripped 9 bases from V and 0 bases from J, with 12 bases between. Germline values: CDR1 SGHDN, CDR2 FVKESK. This CDR3 is 14 amino acids long. The CDR3 region is CASQPLISYNEQFF. In nucleotides, the CDR3 is TGTGCCAGTCAACCCCTGATCTCCTACAATGAGCAGTTCTTC.

This clonotype has just a few counts. This rearrangement joins TRBV6-1 to TRBJ1-5; a weak D match, TRBD1 (5 bases). This CDR3 comprises 15 residues. Trimming took off 1 base at V and 7 bases at J, with 14 bases between the two ends. Germline V gives CDR1 MNHNS, CDR2 SASEGT. CDR3 region: CASSEEQGSRQPQHF. The CDR3 DNA reads TGTGCCAGCAGTGAAGAGCAGGGCTCCAGGCAGCCCCAGCATTTT.

In regard to this clonotype: This could be a read error, since a much larger clone is one nucleotide away. CDR3 nucleotide sequence: TGCAGTGCTAGACCTCTCTACGAGCAGTACTTC. Translation: CSARPLYEQYF. The rearrangement uses TRBV20-1 and TRBJ2-7; no definite D call. CDR3 length equals 11 residues. The V end was cut by 2 bases, the J end by 3 bases, with 5 bases between. Germline values: CDR1 DFQATT, CDR2 SNEGSKA (reference sequence).

This clonotype was picked up many times. This chain uses TRBV27 with TRBJ1-5; the D is unclear. This CDR3 spans 17 amino acids. Trimming removed 1 base from V and 0 bases from J, with 13 bases in between. Germline CDR1 MNHEY, CDR2 SMNVEV (reference sequence). The CDR3 protein is CASSLYAGRDSNQPQHF. CDR3 coding DNA: TGTGCCAGCAGTTTATATGCAGGACGGGATAGCAATCAGCCCCAGCATTTT.

This clonotype was picked up one time. The chain is built from TRBV6-2 or TRBV6-3 and TRBJ2-1; D not resolved. The germline V gene encodes CDR1 MNHEY and CDR2 SVGEGT. The V gene lost 3 bases and the J gene lost 6 bases, with 9 bases spanning the gap. This CDR3 is built from 13 residues. The CDR3 loop is CASSYSQTNEQFF. In DNA form, the CDR3 reads TGTGCCAGCAGTTATAGCCAGACCAATGAGCAGTTCTTC.

This clonotype came up many times. CDR3 sequence reads: CSPNLAGGGETQYF. The CDR3 DNA reads as TGCAGTCCAAACCTAGCGGGGGGTGGGGAGACCCAGTACTTC. This sequence joins TRBV20-1 and TRBJ2-5; 11 bases match TRBD2. The J segment lost 5 bases and the V segment lost 8 bases, leaving 10 bases of the junction unmatched. The germline CDR1 and CDR2 sequences are DFQATT and SNEGSKA (reference sequence). The CDR3 is made up of 14 amino acids.

This clonotype turned up a few times. CDR3 DNA sequence: TGTGCCAGCAAACCCCCTCGGGATGAGCAGTTCTTC. This encodes CASKPPRDEQFF. The chain uses TRBV7-9 and TRBJ2-1, with D unclear. Trimming removed 7 bases at V and 8 bases at J, with 12 bases between. The CDR3 is made up of 12 amino acids. Germline CDR1 is SEHNR and CDR2 is FQNEAQ (reference sequence).

This clonotype was picked up a small number of times. The V call is TRBV20-1, the J call TRBJ2-5; 8 positions match TRBD2. Germline V gene data show CDR1 as DFQATT and CDR2 as SNEGSKA (reference sequence). The ends lost 3 bases at V and 5 bases at J; junction bases unmatched: 8. The CDR3 runs 14 residues. The CDR3 region is CSARNAGGRETQYF. The CDR3 DNA is TGCAGTGCTAGGAACGCGGGGGGCCGGGAGACCCAGTACTTC.

The rearrangement links TRBV15 to TRBJ1-2; D is unclear. In germline, CDR1 is LNHNV, CDR2 YYDKDF (reference sequence). This CDR3 spans 12 amino acids. Trimming left V 2 bases short and J 6 bases short, with 7 bases between. The CDR3 spells CATSRPMDGYTF. The CDR3 DNA reads TGTGCCACCAGCAGACCCATGGATGGCTACACCTTC.

This clonotype turned up a few times. For the CDR3, the DNA is TGTGCCAGCAAGGCAGATCTTTTGCCTGCGGGATCGGCAGATACGCAGTATTTT. Translating gives CASKADLLPAGSADTQYF. This chain uses TRBV12-3 or TRBV12-4 with TRBJ2-3, with D possibly being TRBD2 (6 bases). The V end was cut by 7 bases, the J end by 4 bases, with 27 bases between. This CDR3 spans 18 amino acids.

There are a few counts of this clonotype. This chain connects TRBV12-3 or TRBV12-4 to TRBJ2-1; tentatively, D is TRBD1 (5 bases). V lost 7 bases, J lost 1 base, and 23 bases lay in between. The CDR3 length is 18 residues. CDR3 residues: CASTPGQGYSISYNEQFF. CDR3 DNA sequence: TGTGCCAGCACTCCAGGGCAGGGATATTCTATTTCCTACAATGAGCAGTTCTTC.

The rearrangement uses TRBV4-2 and TRBJ1-5; no firm D call. Germline lookup yields CDR1 LGHNA and CDR2 YNFKEQ. The CDR3 runs to 15 residues. V was pared by 1 base and J by 2 bases, with 9 bases between. The CDR3 DNA reads as TGTGCCAGCAGCCAAGCAGGCTTTGGCAATCAGCCCCAGCATTTT. Translation gives CASSQAGFGNQPQHF.

The CDR3 here is CSARIPGGRNEKLFF. The CDR3 DNA follows: TGCAGTGCTAGGATCCCAGGGGGCCGGAATGAAAAACTGTTTTTT. This rearrangement joins TRBV20-1 to TRBJ1-4; 8 positions match TRBD1. Germline V gene lookup returns CDR1 DFQATT and CDR2 SNEGSKA (reference sequence). The trim removed 3 bases at V and 5 bases at J, leaving 8 bases unmatched. The CDR3 sequence is 15 residues long.

This clonotype showed up many times. The chain combines TRBV20-1 with TRBJ1-2; D may be TRBD1 (5 bases). V was pared by 5 bases and J by 3 bases, with 13 bases between. Germline V CDR1 and CDR2: DFQATT, SNEGSKA (reference sequence). The CDR3 is 13 residues long. The CDR3 DNA reads as TGCAGTGCTCGACAGCTTAAAGACTATGGCTACACCTTC. This sequence encodes CSARQLKDYGYTF.

The rearrangement links TRBV21-1 to TRBJ1-1; no DNA check was done on the table's D call, TRBD1. TRBV21-1 represents a pseudogene. The length of the CDR3 is 14 residues. In DNA, the CDR3 is TGTGCCAGCAGCCCCCAGGGGGAGGACACTGAAGCTTTCTTT. This translates into CASSPQGEDTEAFF.

This clonotype was picked up many times. The chain is built from TRBV12-3 or TRBV12-4 and TRBJ1-2, with 7 nucleotides matching TRBD1. J was trimmed by 3 bases and V by 1 base; bases with no gene match: 2. The CDR3 length is 14 residues. The CDR3 reads CASSLGQGYYGYTF. CDR3 sequence (DNA): TGTGCCAGCAGTTTAGGACAGGGATACTATGGCTACACCTTC.

This clonotype turned up a few times. A much larger clonotype is one base distant, so this may be a read error. Here the CDR3 DNA reads TGCAGTTCTAGGGGTGGGACTCAGGATTTCACAGATACGCAGTATTTT. It is translated as CSSRGGTQDFTDTQYF. The rearrangement joins TRBV20-1 to TRBJ2-3; D is perhaps TRBD2 (6 bases). CDR3 length equals 16 residues. Germline V gene data show CDR1 as DFQATT and CDR2 as SNEGSKA (reference sequence).

This clonotype has only a few counts. CDR3 region: CASSPAGYTGELFF. The CDR3 DNA follows: TGTGCCAGCTCACCAGCGGGTTACACCGGGGAGCTGTTTTTT. This sequence joins TRBV18 and TRBJ2-2, with D tentatively TRBD2 (5 bases). V was shortened by 2 bases and J by 3 bases, with 7 bases between the two germline ends. Germline-derived CDR1 and CDR2 are KGHSH and LQKENI. The CDR3 is 14 residues long.

This chain joins TRBV2 and TRBJ2-5; either TRBD1 or TRBD2 may supply D (5 bases each). V was trimmed by 6 bases and J by 5 bases, leaving 16 bases between them. This CDR3 contains 14 residues. Germline lookup yields CDR1 SNHLY and CDR2 FYNNEI. CDR3 in amino acids: CASSPTRGTETQYF. The DNA for the CDR3 is TGTGCCAGCAGCCCTACTAGGGGTACGGAGACCCAGTACTTC. The full variable domain, with the rest looked up from reference TRBV2 and TRBJ2-5, is EPEVTQTPSHQVTQMGQEVILRCVPISNHLYFYWYRQILGQKVEFLVSFYNNEISEKSEIFDDQFSVERPDGSNFTLKIRSTKLEDSAMYFCASSPTRGTETQYFGPGTRLLVL.

This clonotype was detected only a few times. The chain combines TRBV9 with TRBJ2-7, with 8 bases identical to TRBD2. The CDR3 consists of 15 residues. The ends lost 0 bases at V and 4 bases at J; junction bases unmatched: 6. CDR1 is SGDLS, CDR2 YYNGEE, per germline. For the CDR3, the DNA is TGTGCCAGCAGCGTAGACGGGAGGGTAAGGTACGAGCAGTACGTC. Translated, it gives CASSVDGRVRYEQYV.

This clonotype appeared many times. This rearrangement joins TRBV27 to TRBJ1-5; D might be TRBD1 (5 bases). V lost 10 bases, J lost 3 bases, and 13 bases lay in between. The CDR3 extends over 13 amino acids. The V gene's germline CDR1 is MNHEY and CDR2 SMNVEV (reference sequence). CDR3 coding DNA: TGTGCCACCTCTGGGGGTTCCAATCAGCCCCAGCATTTT. As protein: CATSGGSNQPQHF.

This clonotype was counted many times. This chain links TRBV20-1 with TRBJ2-7; TRBD2 matches 11 bases. The germline V gene has CDR1 DFQATT and CDR2 SNEGSKA (reference sequence). The CDR3 loop spans 15 amino acids. The V gene end was trimmed by 1 base and the J gene end by 3 bases; junction bases not matched to a gene: 5. The CDR3 coding sequence is TGCAGTGCTAGAGCATCACTAGCGGGGGACTACGAGCAGTACGTC. The encoded protein is CSARASLAGDYEQYV.

The rearrangement joins TRBV11-2 to TRBJ2-7; maybe TRBD2 (6 bases). This CDR3 has 15 amino acids. Germline V gives CDR1 SGHAT, CDR2 FQNNGV. V lost 5 bases, J lost 3 bases, and 17 bases lay in between. The CDR3 reads CASSPLFGGYYEQYF. The CDR3, as DNA: TGTGCCAGCAGCCCACTGTTCGGGGGATACTACGAGCAGTACTTC.

Only one count was recorded for this clonotype. The chain carries TRBV10-3 and TRBJ2-3; 11 bases agree with TRBD2. The germline gives CDR1 ENHRY, CDR2 SYGVKD. Unmatched junction bases numbered 5, after V lost 8 bases and J lost 7 bases. The CDR3 has 13 residues. The CDR3 coding sequence is TGTGCCATCCCCGGGACTAGCGGAAATACGCAGTATTTT. Protein: CAIPGTSGNTQYF.

At least ten counts were recorded for this clonotype. This chain links TRBV3-1 with TRBJ1-3, with D perhaps TRBD1 (6 bases). Germline V lookup: CDR1 LGHDT, CDR2 YNNKEL (reference sequence). V was trimmed by 1 base and J by 8 bases, leaving 12 bases between them. This CDR3 is built from 14 residues. The CDR3 region has the DNA TGTGCCAGCAGCCAAGCAGGGTCAGGGGACACCATATATTTT. Protein: CASSQAGSGDTIYF.

The V call is TRBV11-2, the J call TRBJ2-1; D unresolved. The germline CDR1 and CDR2 sequences are SGHAT and FQNNGV. V lost 0 bases and J lost 0, with 9 bases in between. CDR3 size: 16 residues. The CDR3 region is CASSLEAKSSYNEQFF. In nucleotides, the CDR3 is TGTGCCAGCAGCTTAGAGGCCAAAAGCTCCTACAATGAGCAGTTCTTC.